This paragraph reports one T cell receptor beta chain. Its antigen is currently unknown. The data originate from a study of cytomegalovirus exposure and HLA in healthy donors. Study observations and caveats: Earlier analysis yielded a pattern in which most TCR beta V segments were productive about 87% or about 30% of the time. In a later analysis, compared with equally common non-associated chains, HLA-associated beta chains were more expanded. A few of the chains that were CMV-associated were confirmed in vitro to be specific for CMV antigens.

Germline V CDR1 and CDR2: SGHDT, YYEEEE. The CDR3 covers 14 residues. Primers for the PCR totalled 60 Vbeta and 13 Jbeta. Profiled with immunoSEQ multiplex PCR; TCRdb holds only in-frame clones, not every one. The sample holds some 120,000 clones, more than 70% seen once. Source material: PBMCs. This clonotype originated in a human donor in good health. The chain uses TRBV5-6 and TRBJ2-5, with TRBD1 matching 8 bases. TRBJ2-7 explains the end of the DNA better; the J call may be wrong. The CDR3 DNA is TGTGCCAGCAGCCGCAGGACAGGGCGAAACGAGCAGTACTTC. Translation: CASSRRTGRNEQYF.